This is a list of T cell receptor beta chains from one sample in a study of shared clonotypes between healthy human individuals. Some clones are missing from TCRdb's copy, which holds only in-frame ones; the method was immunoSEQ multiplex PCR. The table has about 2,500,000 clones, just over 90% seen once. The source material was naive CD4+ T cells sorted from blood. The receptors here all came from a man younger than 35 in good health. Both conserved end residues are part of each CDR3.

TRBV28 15 CASSSSGRIAYEQYF
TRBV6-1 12 CASSDQRDEQFF
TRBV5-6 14 CASSLGQGRGEQYF
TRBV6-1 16 CASSETVQGVYNEQFF
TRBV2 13 CASSEGTWYGYTF
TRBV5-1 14 CASSLEGRNTEAFF
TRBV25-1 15 CASSKTPGRYEKLFF
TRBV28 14 CASSSLGGTYEQYF
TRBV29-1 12 CSVGQGGTEAFF
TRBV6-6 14 CASQRTGPTQPQHF
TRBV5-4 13 CASSGGSQETQYF
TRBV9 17 CASSLGLADPSTDTQYF
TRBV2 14 CASSGSRGGNEQFF
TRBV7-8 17 CASTARSYPEGSGEQYF
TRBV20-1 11 CSARDGETIYF
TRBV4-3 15 CASSLGLLLNTEAFF
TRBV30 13 CAWSEAMDTEAFF
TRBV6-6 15 CASSLRGQGGEKLFF
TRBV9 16 CASSVAAGPSTDTQYF
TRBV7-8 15 CASSPSGLSYNEQFF
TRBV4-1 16 CASSPGLAGPTDTQYF
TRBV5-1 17 CASSLITWDRGNNEQFF
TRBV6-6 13 CASAGTGDEKLFF
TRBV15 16 CATSRDGHPNTGELFF
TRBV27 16 CASSPTGTGATGELFF
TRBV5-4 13 CASKREGTGELFF
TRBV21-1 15 CASSKRTSATDTQYF
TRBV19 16 CASSAAGAGGNQPQHF
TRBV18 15 CASSPPTGGTDTQYF
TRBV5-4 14 CASSPTVAKNIQYF
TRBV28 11 CASFTGVEQYF